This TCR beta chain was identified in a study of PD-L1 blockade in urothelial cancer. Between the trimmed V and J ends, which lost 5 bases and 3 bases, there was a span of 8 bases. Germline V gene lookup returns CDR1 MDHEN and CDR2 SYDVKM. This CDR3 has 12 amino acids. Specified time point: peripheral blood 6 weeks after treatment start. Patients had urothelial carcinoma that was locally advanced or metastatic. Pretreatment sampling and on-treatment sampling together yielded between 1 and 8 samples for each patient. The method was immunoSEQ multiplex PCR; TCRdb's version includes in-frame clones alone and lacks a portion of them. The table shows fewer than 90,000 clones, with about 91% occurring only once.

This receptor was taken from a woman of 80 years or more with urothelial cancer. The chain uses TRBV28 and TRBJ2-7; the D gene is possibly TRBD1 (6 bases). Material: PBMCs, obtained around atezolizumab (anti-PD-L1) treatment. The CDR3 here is CASSHRDYEQYF. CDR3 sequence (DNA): TGTGCCAGCAGTCACAGGGACTACGAGCAGTACTTC.